The 8 T cell receptor beta chains below were found in one sample sequenced in a study of blood T cell repertoires in COVID-19. Measured with immunoSEQ multiplex PCR; TCRdb has only the in-frame clones, and not every one. The sample has about 82,000 clones; roughly 78% are singletons. Sequenced input: peripheral blood. The receptors were sampled from a man aged 60-69 years with COVID-19, enrolled during active disease.

This sequence joins TRBV23-1 and TRBJ2-5; no reliable D call. TRBV23-1 is an ORF, and what it does is uncertain. This CDR3 has 13 amino acids. Trimming removed 8 bases from V and 2 bases from J, with 12 bases in between. The CDR3 DNA follows: TGCGCCAGCGGCTTACATGAACAAGAGACCCAGTACTTC. Protein sequence: CASGLHEQETQYF.

This chain links TRBV5-6 with TRBJ2-5; 7 bases align to TRBD2. This CDR3 has 13 residues. Looked up from germline, CDR1 is SGHDT and CDR2 is YYEEEE. V trimming: 5 bases; J trimming: 4 bases; junction bases outside the gene matches: 5. The CDR3 coding sequence is TGTGCCAGCAGATCCCGCGGGGGAGAGACCCAGTACTTC. Amino acid sequence: CASRSRGGETQYF.

This clone was counted a single time. The CDR3 coding sequence is TGTGCCAGCAGCCAAGAGGCCCGGGGGGGGCTCGAGCAGTACTTC. Residues: CASSQEARGGLEQYF. The rearrangement uses TRBV3-1 (or the pseudogene TRBV3-2) and TRBJ2-7; 8 nucleotides align to TRBD2. V was pared by 0 bases and J by 6 bases, with 7 bases of the junction left unmatched. CDR1 LGHDT and CDR2 YNNKEL come from the germline V gene (reference sequence). The CDR3 loop spans 15 amino acids.

V gene TRBV5-4 combines with J gene TRBJ2-4; D is unresolved. The V gene lost 0 bases and the J gene lost 0 bases, with 10 bases spanning the gap. Germline V gene lookup returns CDR1 SGHNT and CDR2 YYREEE (reference sequence). The CDR3 runs 16 residues. The CDR3 DNA follows: TGTGCCAGCAGCTTGGATCGAGCACTAGCCAAAAACATTCAGTACTTC. As protein: CASSLDRALAKNIQYF.

The V and J genes are TRBV6-4 and TRBJ1-2; 11 bases align to TRBD1. The CDR3 spans 17 residues. Looked up from germline, CDR1 is MRHNA and CDR2 is SNTAGT. V lost 6 bases and J lost 5; bases outside the gene matches: 14. CDR3 bases: TGTGCCAGCAGCCCCAGGACAGGGGGCGCGGTGAATTATGGCTACACCTTC. This encodes CASSPRTGGAVNYGYTF.

The chain links TRBV5-4 to TRBJ2-7; TRBD2 is a possible D gene (7 bases). Germline V CDR1 and CDR2: SGHNT, YYREEE (reference sequence). CDR3 length: 15 amino acids. Trimming removed 2 bases at V and 2 bases at J, with 14 bases between. The CDR3 sequence: CASSLGGGPTYEQYF. In DNA, the CDR3 is TGTGCCAGCAGCTTAGGGGGGGGGCCTACCTACGAGCAGTACTTC.

The chain carries TRBV19 and TRBJ2-4; weak D call: TRBD1 (5 bases). Trimming removed 3 bases from V and 1 base from J, with 10 bases in between. The CDR3 consists of 15 residues. Germline values: CDR1 LNHDA, CDR2 SQIVND (reference sequence). CDR3 amino acids: CASSILTDAKNIQYF. In DNA form, the CDR3 reads TGTGCCAGTAGTATTCTGACAGATGCCAAAAACATTCAGTACTTC.

The chain has TRBV30 and TRBJ2-1; 7 bases agree with TRBD2. The CDR3 sequence is 16 residues long. Trimming took 3 bases from V and 1 from J; bases not matched to a gene: 9. Germline V gives CDR1 GTSNPN, CDR2 SVGIG (reference sequence). This chain's CDR3 is CAWSHLGLGSYNEQFF. The CDR3 nucleotides are TGTGCCTGGAGCCACCTAGGACTAGGGTCCTACAATGAGCAGTTCTTC.